The subject of this entry is one TCR beta chain. Its antigen is still unknown. These data are taken from a study of T cell responses to AZD1222 COVID-19 vaccine. The study's findings and limits: The donors showed a predominance of white British ancestry and of females, with possible underestimation of clonal diversity. Seropositive at baseline were only six or seven AZD1222 recipients. Nearly half of spike-specific TCRs reportedly target variant regions that are unmutated in the B.1.351 and B.1.1.7 variants.

The CDR3 loop spans 14 amino acids. Germline loops: CDR1 MDHEN, CDR2 SYDVKM. V was trimmed by 8 bases and J by 4 bases, leaving 17 bases between them. Libraries were prepared by immunoSEQ multiplex PCR; TCRdb keeps only in-frame clonotypes and omits some of them. Found here are 110,000 or so clones, approximately 91% of them singletons; the top ten hold 4% to 5%. The starting material was peripheral blood, obtained on day 0 of AZD1222 vaccination. The V and J genes are TRBV28 and TRBJ1-2, with unresolved D. This TCR derives from an adult in good health. The CDR3 loop is CASGNSGQFYGYTF. The DNA of the CDR3 is TGTGCCAGCGGAAACAGCGGGCAGTTCTATGGCTACACCTTC.